These 17 T cell receptor beta chains were all obtained from the same sample, sequenced in a study of blood T cell repertoires in COVID-19. Only in-frame clones appear in the TCRdb table, and some are missing; sequencing was by immunoSEQ multiplex PCR. The table lists some 58,000 clones, about 80% of them singletons. The sequenced sample consisted of peripheral blood. Receptors originate from a man between 50 and 59 years old with COVID-19, enrolled during active disease.

The chain carries TRBV6-5 and TRBJ2-5; 7 bases match TRBD1. Trimming took 9 bases from V and 1 from J; bases not matched to a gene: 5. From germline, CDR1 is MNHEY and CDR2 SVGAGI. The CDR3 extends over 13 amino acids. Here the CDR3 DNA reads TGTGCCAGTCAAAGGGGGCCCCAAGAGACCCAGTACTTC. This gives the protein CASQRGPQETQYF.

The CDR3 DNA follows: TGTGCCAGCAGCTTGGAGGGGAAGTATGGCTACACCTTC. Protein sequence: CASSLEGKYGYTF. The chain carries TRBV7-9 and TRBJ1-2; perhaps TRBD1 as D (5 bases). The germline V gene has CDR1 SEHNR and CDR2 FQNEAQ (reference sequence). CDR3 length: 13 amino acids. The V end was cut by 3 bases, the J end by 5 bases, with 10 bases between.

CDR3 sequence (DNA): TGTGCCAGCAGCCATTACCGACTAGGGTCCTACAATGAGCAGTTCTTC. This codes for CASSHYRLGSYNEQFF. The chain uses TRBV7-8 and TRBJ2-1; possible D gene TRBD2, 6 bases. The CDR3 sequence is 16 residues long. V dropped 5 bases and J dropped 1 base, with 15 bases sitting between them. Germline V lookup: CDR1 SGHVS, CDR2 FQNEAQ.

This chain joins TRBV7-2 and TRBJ2-5, with TRBD1 identical over 10 bases. CDR1 and CDR2 from the germline V gene are SGHTA and FQGNSA. The CDR3 has 14 amino acids. The V and J ends lost 4 bases and 5 bases, in that order; junction bases with no gene match: 4. The CDR3 protein is CASSWDRGWETQYF. CDR3 DNA sequence: TGTGCCAGCAGCTGGGACAGGGGCTGGGAGACCCAGTACTTC.

This clone has more than one count but fewer than ten. The CDR3, as DNA: TGTGCCAGGACTAGCGGGAGCCAAGAGACCCAGTACTTC. Its translation is CARTSGSQETQYF. This sequence joins TRBV21-1 and TRBJ2-5; the tabulated D call, TRBD2, remains unverified against the DNA. TRBV21-1 constitutes a pseudogene. The CDR3 extends over 13 amino acids.

V gene TRBV7-6 combines with J gene TRBJ1-3; TRBD1 agrees at 7 bases. V was clipped by 5 bases and J by 4 bases; unmatched bases: 2. The germline V gene encodes CDR1 SGHVS and CDR2 FNYEAQ. CDR3 length: 13 amino acids. As DNA, the CDR3 is TGTGCCAGCAGCGAAGGGGGCGGAAACACCATATATTTT. Translating gives CASSEGGGNTIYF. The full variable domain, with the rest looked up from reference TRBV7-6 and TRBJ1-3, is GAGVSQSPRYKVTKRGQDVALRCDPISGHVSLYWYRQALGQGPEFLTYFNYEAQQDKSGLPNDRFSAERPEGSISTLTIQRTEQRDSAMYRCASSEGGGNTIYFGEGSWLTVV.

The rearrangement joins TRBV5-4 to TRBJ2-3; 7 nucleotides match TRBD2. This CDR3 has 16 residues. Germline V lookup: CDR1 SGHNT, CDR2 YYREEE (reference sequence). The ends lost 1 base at V and 4 bases at J; junction bases unmatched: 9. The CDR3 loop reads CASSLLGGGPSDTQYF. CDR3 DNA: TGTGCCAGCAGCTTGCTGGGGGGAGGGCCTTCAGATACGCAGTATTTT.

V gene TRBV7-9 combines with J gene TRBJ2-7, with 9 bases fitting TRBD1. J was trimmed by 2 bases and V by 4 bases; bases with no gene match: 3. The germline gives CDR1 SEHNR, CDR2 FQNEAQ (reference sequence). This CDR3 contains 14 residues. The CDR3 DNA reads as TGTGCCAGCAGCTCTCACAGGGGGCCCTACGAGCAGTACTTC. It is translated as CASSSHRGPYEQYF.

The J gene is TRBJ2-3, the V gene TRBV4-2; TRBD2 aligns across 8 bases. Germline-derived CDR1 and CDR2 are LGHNA and YNFKEQ. The CDR3 totals 17 residues. Trimming took 5 bases from V and 1 from J; bases not matched to a gene: 11. The CDR3 nucleotides are TGTGCCAGCAGCGTCCGCGGGTCACTAGCGGGCACAGATACGCAGTATTTT. Its translation is CASSVRGSLAGTDTQYF.

This chain joins TRBV19 and TRBJ2-7, with TRBD1 matching over 9 bases. Trimming at V came to 5 bases and at J to 2 bases, leaving 4 bases not matched to a gene. The CDR3 is 14 amino acids. Germline V gives CDR1 LNHDA, CDR2 SQIVND (reference sequence). CDR3 amino acids: CASSSRTGAYEQYF. The CDR3 region has the DNA TGTGCCAGTAGTTCCCGGACAGGGGCCTACGAGCAGTACTTC.

The V gene is TRBV6-1, the J gene TRBJ2-1; TRBD1 is a possible D gene (6 bases). CDR3 length: 15 amino acids. Deletions cut 1 base from V and 4 bases from J, with 11 bases between. Looked up from germline, CDR1 is MNHNS and CDR2 is SASEGT. This chain's CDR3 is CASSEGAGEYNEQFF. The CDR3 bases are TGTGCCAGCAGTGAAGGGGCAGGGGAGTACAATGAGCAGTTCTTC.

V and J are TRBV7-9 and TRBJ1-5; no clear D. Germline assignment: CDR1 SEHNR and CDR2 FQNEAQ (reference sequence). Trimming pared 0 bases from V and 6 bases from J, leaving 3 bases between. The CDR3 runs to 12 residues. CDR3: CASSLAGQPQHF. The CDR3 bases are TGTGCCAGCAGCTTAGCCGGTCAGCCCCAGCATTTT.

This chain connects TRBV28 to TRBJ1-5, with 7 bases identical to TRBD1. This CDR3 is built from 15 residues. CDR1 and CDR2 from the germline V gene are MDHEN and SYDVKM. V was clipped by 7 bases and J by 0 bases; unmatched bases: 6. The CDR3 sequence: CASTLDRTSNQPQHF. CDR3 DNA: TGTGCCAGCACCCTGGACAGGACTAGCAATCAGCCCCAGCATTTT.

The rearrangement links TRBV29-1 to TRBJ2-7; 14 bases are shared with TRBD2. This CDR3 is built from 14 residues. Germline V gives CDR1 SQVTM, CDR2 ANQGSEA. The ends lost 5 bases at V and 3 bases at J; junction bases unmatched: 3. DNA of the CDR3: TGCAGCGTTCAGACTAGCGGGAGGGTCTACGAGCAGTACTTC. It encodes CSVQTSGRVYEQYF.

The rearrangement joins TRBV4-3 to TRBJ1-2; 7 bases line up with TRBD1. Germline V gives CDR1 LGHNA, CDR2 YSLEER. Germline trimming cut 4 bases from V and 7 bases from J; bases unmatched to any gene: 9. CDR3 size: 14 residues. The CDR3 region is CASSRQGTAGGYTF. In DNA form, the CDR3 reads TGCGCCAGCAGCCGCCAAGGGACAGCGGGTGGCTACACCTTC.

This clone was observed a few times. This sequence joins TRBV7-3 and TRBJ1-6; 7 bases line up with TRBD1. Germline V CDR1 and CDR2: SGHTA, FQGTGA. V gave up 5 bases and J gave up 5 bases; unmatched junction bases: 15. This CDR3 comprises 18 residues. CDR3 in amino acids: CASSPAPYRGRNNSPLHF. CDR3 nucleotides: TGTGCCAGCAGCCCTGCCCCATACAGGGGACGTAATAATTCACCCCTCCACTTT.

The genes are TRBV3-1 (or the pseudogene TRBV3-2) and TRBJ1-6; D is uncertain. Germline CDR1 LGHDT, CDR2 YNNKEL (reference sequence). The CDR3 contains 15 residues. Trimming took off 1 base at V and 9 bases at J, with 13 bases between the two ends. The CDR3 reads CASSQGVQNSSPLHF. The DNA of the CDR3 is TGTGCCAGCAGCCAAGGGGTACAGAATAGTTCACCCCTCCACTTT.